The 23 T cell receptor beta chains below were found in one sample sequenced in a study of blood T cell repertoires in COVID-19. Assay used: immunoSEQ multiplex PCR; TCRdb lists only in-frame clones, some missing. The sample consists of 250,000 to 350,000 clones, 75% to 90% of them appearing once. Sequencing used PBMCs or T cells enriched from blood (not recorded which). These receptors were obtained from a woman aged 18-35 years who had recovered from COVID-19.

V usage is TRBV27 and J usage is TRBJ1-2; no definite D call. CDR1 and CDR2 from the germline V gene are MNHEY and SMNVEV (reference sequence). The CDR3 covers 10 residues. V gave up 3 bases and J gave up 7 bases, with 3 bases separating them. CDR3 sequence (DNA): TGTGCCAGCAGTTTCGGTGGCTACACCTTC. Translated, it gives CASSFGGYTF.

The chain joins TRBV27 to TRBJ1-2, with 7 bases fitting TRBD1. The V segment lost 6 bases and the J segment 8 bases; nucleotides outside the gene matches: 6. CDR3 size: 12 residues. Germline CDR1 is MNHEY and CDR2 is SMNVEV (reference sequence). DNA of the CDR3: TGTGCCAGCAGCCGGCAGGGGGAGGGCTACACCTTC. This gives the protein CASSRQGEGYTF.

The chain has TRBV5-8 and TRBJ2-3; no clear D gene. V was trimmed by 0 bases and J by 3 bases, leaving 8 bases between them. The CDR3 loop spans 14 amino acids. Germline V CDR1 and CDR2: SGHTS, YDEGEE. The CDR3 nucleotides are TGTGCCAGCAGCTTGGGTCCAGGTACAGATACGCAGTATTTT. It translates to CASSLGPGTDTQYF. Filled out from reference TRBV5-8 and TRBJ2-3, the complete variable domain reads EAGVTQSPTHLIKTRGQQATLRCSPISGHTSVYWYQQALGLGLQFLLWYDEGEERNRGNFPPRFSGRQFPNYSSELNVNALELEDSALYLCASSLGPGTDTQYFGPGTRLTVL.

J is TRBJ1-4 and V is TRBV4-1, with D unresolved. V lost 4 bases and J 3 bases, leaving 6 bases between the germline ends. There are 13 residues in the CDR3. Per the germline V gene, CDR1 is MGHRA and CDR2 is YSYEKL. CDR3 DNA: TGCGCCAGCAGCCCGGAGGCTAATGAAAAACTGTTTTTT. Its protein is CASSPEANEKLFF.

The genes are TRBV27 and TRBJ1-2; possible D gene TRBD1, 6 bases. Germline lookup yields CDR1 MNHEY and CDR2 SMNVEV (reference sequence). The CDR3 spans 16 residues. V was shortened by 4 bases and J by 10 bases, with 25 bases between the two germline ends. Here the CDR3 reads CASSSWGTGGQGSYTF. The CDR3 nucleotides are TGTGCCAGCAGTTCTTGGGGTACGGGGGGGCAAGGCTCCTACACCTTC.

The J gene is TRBJ1-4, the V gene TRBV6-5; TRBD1 aligns across 7 bases. The CDR3 has 15 amino acids. J was trimmed by 4 bases and V by 6 bases; bases with no gene match: 8. Germline CDR1 reads MNHEY; CDR2 reads SVGAGI. The chain's CDR3 is CASSLIQGHNEKLFF. In DNA, the CDR3 is TGTGCCAGCAGCCTTATACAGGGGCATAATGAAAAACTGTTTTTT.

The chain employs TRBV6-1 and TRBJ2-7, with D unresolved. Per germline, CDR1 MNHNS and CDR2 SASEGT. This CDR3 contains 12 residues. Between the trimmed V and J ends, which lost 2 bases and 5 bases, there was a span of 7 bases. Here the CDR3 reads CASSETSNEQYF. Here the CDR3 DNA reads TGTGCCAGCAGTGAAACTTCGAACGAGCAGTACTTC.

As for this clone: Other DNA sequences within the sample encode an identical CDR3. The gene calls are TRBV2 and TRBJ1-1; tentative D call: TRBD1 (6 bases). The CDR3 covers 16 residues. Germline V gene lookup returns CDR1 SNHLY and CDR2 FYNNEI. V shed 1 base and J shed 1 base, with 13 bases lying between them. CDR3 region: CASSEVGGRGNTEAFF. In DNA form, the CDR3 reads TGTGCCAGCAGTGAAGTGGGGGGGCGAGGGAACACTGAAGCTTTCTTT.

The chain combines TRBV13 with TRBJ2-3; 8 nucleotides agree with TRBD2. The CDR3 loop spans 16 amino acids. The germline gives CDR1 PRHDT, CDR2 FYEKMQ (reference sequence). Trimming removed 2 bases from V and 4 bases from J; junction bases left unmatched: 8. The CDR3 DNA reads as TGTGCCAGCAGCTTAATGGCGGGGGGAACAGCAGATACGCAGTATTTT. This translates into CASSLMAGGTADTQYF.

The genes are TRBV19 and TRBJ1-3, with a weak D call TRBD1 (5 bases). The V end was cut by 6 bases, the J end by 1 base, with 10 bases between. The CDR3 covers 14 residues. Germline values: CDR1 LNHDA, CDR2 SQIVND (reference sequence). The CDR3 loop is CASSWGGSGNTIYF. The CDR3 DNA is TGTGCCAGTAGCTGGGGGGGTTCTGGAAACACCATATATTTT.

The chain uses TRBV19 and TRBJ1-6, with 11 nucleotides matching TRBD1. The length of the CDR3 is 15 residues. V lost 7 bases and J lost 9; bases outside the gene matches: 8. CDR1 is LNHDA and CDR2 is SQIVND in the germline V gene (reference sequence). The CDR3 sequence is CASTGDRGFGSPLHF. The CDR3 coding sequence is TGTGCCAGTACCGGGGACAGGGGGTTTGGTTCACCCCTCCACTTT.

The chain links TRBV11-3 to TRBJ2-4, with D possibly TRBD2 on 6 matching bases. CDR1 and CDR2 from the germline V gene are SGHNT and YENEEA. The CDR3 sequence is 15 residues long. Trimming pared 5 bases from V and 0 bases from J, leaving 11 bases between. The CDR3 is CASSPRGTAKNIQYF. CDR3 in DNA: TGTGCCAGCAGCCCCCGGGGGACAGCCAAAAACATTCAGTACTTC.

This clone showed up just a few times. V and J are TRBV10-1 and TRBJ2-3, with D perhaps TRBD2 (7 bases). The CDR3 length is 15 residues. V dropped 4 bases and J dropped 3 bases, with 14 bases sitting between them. Looked up from germline, CDR1 is WNHNN and CDR2 is SYGVQD (reference sequence). For the CDR3, the DNA is TGCGCCAGCAGTGGTGGCGAGGGGGGGACAGATACGCAGTATTTT. Protein: CASSGGEGGTDTQYF.

This chain links TRBV7-2 with TRBJ1-2; D is ambiguous. V gave up 0 bases and J gave up 7 bases, with 9 bases separating them. This CDR3 is 13 amino acids long. Germline V gene sequence: CDR1 SGHTA, CDR2 FQGNSA. The CDR3 loop is CASSLAAGGGYTF. The CDR3 DNA reads as TGTGCCAGCAGCTTAGCGGCGGGTGGTGGCTACACCTTC. Filled out from reference TRBV7-2 and TRBJ1-2, the complete variable domain reads GAGVSQSPSNKVTEKGKDVELRCDPISGHTALYWYRQSLGQGLEFLIYFQGNSAPDKSGLPSDRFSAERTGGSVSTLTIQRTQQEDSAVYLCASSLAAGGGYTFGSGTRLTVV.

Of note for this clone: The junction departs from germline at one end; a sequencing error may be responsible. This chain joins TRBV18 and TRBJ1-6, with TRBD1 identical over 9 bases. The CDR3 has 15 residues. The germline V gene encodes CDR1 KGHSH and CDR2 LQKENI. As DNA, the CDR3 is TGTGCCAGCTCTCCACGGGACAGGGTTAGTTCACCCCTCCACTTT. Its protein is CASSPRDRVSSPLHF. The full variable domain, its missing parts supplied by reference TRBV18 and TRBJ1-6, is NAGVMQNPRHLVRRRGQEARLRCSPMKGHSHVYWYRQLPEEGLKFMVYLQKENIIDESGMPKERFSAEFPKEGPSILRIQQVVRGDSAAYFCASSPRDRVSSPLHFGNGTRLTVT.

The V call is TRBV29-1, the J call TRBJ1-1, with D possibly TRBD1 on 5 matching bases. Trimming removed 5 bases at V and 7 bases at J, with 11 bases between. The CDR3 runs 11 residues. Germline CDR1 SQVTM, CDR2 ANQGSEA. CDR3 sequence reads: CSVRRGGEAFF. The CDR3 DNA reads TGCAGCGTTCGACGGGGGGGTGAAGCTTTCTTT. Using reference TRBV29-1 and TRBJ1-1 for the parts outside the CDR3, the full variable domain is SAVISQKPSRDICQRGTSLTIQCQVDSQVTMMFWYRQQPGQSLTLIATANQGSEATYESGFVIDKFPISRPNLTFSTLTVSNMSPEDSSIYLCSVRRGGEAFFGQGTRLTVV.

This clone appeared a single time. CDR3 coding DNA: TGTGCCAGCAGCCAAGAGAGCCCCTATGGCTACACCTTC. Translation gives CASSQESPYGYTF. The V call is TRBV3-1 (or the pseudogene TRBV3-2), the J call TRBJ1-2, with no clear D. The CDR3 runs 13 residues. Germline CDR1 is LGHDT and CDR2 is YNNKEL (reference sequence). Trimming removed 0 bases from V and 4 bases from J, with 6 bases in between.

This clone was detected once. This rearrangement joins TRBV28 to TRBJ1-6; a weak D match, TRBD1 (5 bases). V shed 3 bases and J shed 4 bases, with 10 bases lying between them. This CDR3 has 15 amino acids. The germline V gene encodes CDR1 MDHEN and CDR2 SYDVKM. CDR3 region: CASSFVAGYNSPLHF. The CDR3 region has the DNA TGTGCCAGCAGTTTTGTCGCAGGGTATAATTCACCCCTCCACTTT.

The V gene is TRBV4-1, the J gene TRBJ2-3; 8 bases agree with TRBD2. The CDR3 consists of 17 residues. Germline V gene sequence: CDR1 MGHRA, CDR2 YSYEKL. V lost 4 bases to trimming and J lost 2 bases; unmatched junction nucleotides: 11. The CDR3 sequence: CASSPSLSGGYTDTQYF. The CDR3 DNA is TGCGCCAGCAGCCCATCCTTAAGCGGGGGCTACACAGATACGCAGTATTTT.

This chain links TRBV27 with TRBJ2-7; TRBD1 agrees at 7 bases. Losses at the gene ends were 6 bases for V and 10 bases for J; bases not matched to a gene: 9. The CDR3 has 12 amino acids. Germline V CDR1 and CDR2: MNHEY, SMNVEV (reference sequence). CDR3 in amino acids: CASSADRWRQYF. DNA of the CDR3: TGTGCCAGCAGCGCGGACAGGTGGAGACAGTACTTC.

The genes are TRBV2 and TRBJ1-4, with D unresolved. This CDR3 has 16 residues. Germline V gives CDR1 SNHLY, CDR2 FYNNEI. V shed 5 bases and J shed 1 base, with 14 bases lying between them. CDR3 nucleotide sequence: TGTGCCAGCAGTCAGCGATTGACGGGAACTAATGAAAAACTGTTTTTT. It specifies CASSQRLTGTNEKLFF.

This chain connects TRBV5-1 to TRBJ1-3; no firm D call. Between the trimmed V and J ends, which lost 2 bases and 2 bases, there was a span of 8 bases. The CDR3 is made up of 14 amino acids. The germline CDR1 and CDR2 sequences are SGHRS and YFSETQ. CDR3 sequence: CASSFSGPGNTIYF. Here the CDR3 DNA reads TGCGCCAGCAGCTTCAGCGGGCCTGGAAACACCATATATTTT.

The rearrangement joins TRBV7-9 to TRBJ2-1, with D possibly TRBD2 on 6 matching bases. The CDR3 covers 17 residues. The ends were cut back, 4 bases at V and 1 base at J, with 17 bases in the middle. The V gene's germline CDR1 is SEHNR and CDR2 FQNEAQ (reference sequence). The CDR3 bases are TGTGCCAGCAGCTGGGACGGAGCGGGCGCTTCCTACAATGAGCAGTTCTTC. This sequence encodes CASSWDGAGASYNEQFF.